This T cell receptor beta chain was recovered during a study of PD-1 blockade in classical Hodgkin lymphoma. Study information: The study gave patients nivolumab 3 mg/kg intravenously every 2 weeks. Study observations and caveats: Baseline diversity was lower in partial responders and progressors than complete responders. Those patients who began receiving nivolumab less than 1 year after ASCT had lower diversity, and they were excluded. CD8+ TCR diversity did not rise significantly by C4D1, unlike CD4+.

All trial patients relapsed after autologous stem cell transplantation. The ends lost 6 bases at V and 3 bases at J; junction bases unmatched: 10. The CDR3 has 16 amino acids. CDR1 PRHDT and CDR2 FYEKMQ come from the germline V gene (reference sequence). Profiled with immunoSEQ multiplex PCR; TCRdb holds only in-frame clones, not every one. Here the sample spans approximately 70,000 clones, around 93% being singletons. Points on this clone: The antigen is unknown.

The sequenced sample was peripheral blood mononuclear cells (PBMCs), obtained at baseline. The V and J genes are TRBV13 and TRBJ2-4; 8 bases are shared with TRBD1. This clonotype originated in a human donor with classical Hodgkin lymphoma. The CDR3 DNA reads TGTGCCAGCAGTTTTTTACAGGGGGATAGCAAAAACATTCAGTACTTC. Its translation: CASSFLQGDSKNIQYF. The whole variable domain, remainder taken from reference TRBV13 and TRBJ2-4, is AAGVIQSPRHLIKEKRETATLKCYPIPRHDTVYWYQQGPGQDPQFLISFYEKMQSDKGSIPDRFSAQQFSDYHSELNMSSLELGDSALYFCASSFLQGDSKNIQYFGAGTRLSVL.